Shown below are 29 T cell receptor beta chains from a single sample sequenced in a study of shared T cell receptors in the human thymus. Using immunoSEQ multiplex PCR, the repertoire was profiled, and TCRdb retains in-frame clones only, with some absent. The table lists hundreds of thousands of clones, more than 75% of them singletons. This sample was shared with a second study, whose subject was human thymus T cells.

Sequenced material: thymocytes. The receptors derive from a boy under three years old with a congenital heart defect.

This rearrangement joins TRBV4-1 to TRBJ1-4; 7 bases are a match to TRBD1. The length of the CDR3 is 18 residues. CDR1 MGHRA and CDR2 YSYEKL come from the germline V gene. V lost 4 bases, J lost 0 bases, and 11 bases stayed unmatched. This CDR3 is CASSLPGRGRATNEKLFF. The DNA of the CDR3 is TGCGCCAGCAGCCTCCCCGGGAGGGGGCGGGCAACTAATGAAAAACTGTTTTTT.

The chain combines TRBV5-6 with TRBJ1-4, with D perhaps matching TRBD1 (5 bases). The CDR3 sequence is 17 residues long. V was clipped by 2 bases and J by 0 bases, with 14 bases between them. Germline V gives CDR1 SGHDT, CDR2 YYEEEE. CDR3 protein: CASSFSRGDSTNEKLFF. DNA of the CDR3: TGTGCCAGCAGCTTCTCTCGTGGGGACTCAACTAATGAAAAACTGTTTTTT.

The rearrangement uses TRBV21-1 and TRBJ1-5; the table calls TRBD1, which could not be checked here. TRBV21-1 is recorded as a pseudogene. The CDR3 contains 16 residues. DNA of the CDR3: TGTGCCAGCCGATTGTGCCAACAGGGGGACGGTCAGCCCCAGCATTTT. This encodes CASRLCQQGDGQPQHF.

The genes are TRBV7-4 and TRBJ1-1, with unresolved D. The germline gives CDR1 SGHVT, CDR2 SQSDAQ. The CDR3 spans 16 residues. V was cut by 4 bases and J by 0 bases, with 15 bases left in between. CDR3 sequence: CASSSSRSSLNTEAFF. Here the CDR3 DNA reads TGTGCCAGCAGCTCTTCGAGGTCATCCTTGAACACTGAAGCTTTCTTT.

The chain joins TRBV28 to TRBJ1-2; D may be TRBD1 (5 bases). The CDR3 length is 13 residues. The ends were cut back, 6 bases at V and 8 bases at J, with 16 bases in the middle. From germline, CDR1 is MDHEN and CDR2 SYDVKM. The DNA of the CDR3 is TGTGCCAGCAGCTGGAGCACCTACAGGGGCTACACCTTC. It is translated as CASSWSTYRGYTF.

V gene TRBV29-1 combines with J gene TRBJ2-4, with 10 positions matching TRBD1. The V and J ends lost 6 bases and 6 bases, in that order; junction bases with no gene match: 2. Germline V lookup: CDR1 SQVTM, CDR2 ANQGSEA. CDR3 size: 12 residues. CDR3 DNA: TGCAGCGTGGGGGACAGGGGAAACATTCAGTACTTC. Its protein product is CSVGDRGNIQYF. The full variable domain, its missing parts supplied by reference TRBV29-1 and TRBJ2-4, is SAVISQKPSRDICQRGTSLTIQCQVDSQVTMMFWYRQQPGQSLTLIATANQGSEATYESGFVIDKFPISRPNLTFSTLTVSNMSPEDSSIYLCSVGDRGNIQYFGAGTRLSVL.

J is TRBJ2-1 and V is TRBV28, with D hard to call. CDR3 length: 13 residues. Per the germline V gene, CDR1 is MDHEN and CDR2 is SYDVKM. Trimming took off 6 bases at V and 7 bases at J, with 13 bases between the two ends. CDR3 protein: CASSPTFLNEQFF. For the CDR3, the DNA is TGTGCCAGCAGCCCTACGTTCTTAAATGAGCAGTTCTTC.

The CDR3 DNA follows: TGTGCCAGCAGCTTACCCCTAGCGGGAGTCGCCTACGAGCAGTACTTC. It codes for CASSLPLAGVAYEQYF. The chain carries TRBV11-2 and TRBJ2-7; 10 bases are a match to TRBD2. In germline, CDR1 is SGHAT, CDR2 FQNNGV. The length of the CDR3 is 16 residues. The J segment lost 2 bases and the V segment lost 2 bases, leaving 6 bases of the junction unmatched.

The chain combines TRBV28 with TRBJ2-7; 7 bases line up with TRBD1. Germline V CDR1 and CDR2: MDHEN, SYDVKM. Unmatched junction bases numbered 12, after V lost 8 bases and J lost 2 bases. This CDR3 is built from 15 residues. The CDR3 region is CASPRQGQIPYEQYF. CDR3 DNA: TGTGCCAGCCCCCGCCAGGGACAGATCCCCTACGAGCAGTACTTC.

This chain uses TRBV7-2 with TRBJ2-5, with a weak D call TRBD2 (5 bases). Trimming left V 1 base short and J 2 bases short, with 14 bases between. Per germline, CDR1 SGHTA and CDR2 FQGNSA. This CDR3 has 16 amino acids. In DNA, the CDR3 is TGTGCCAGCAGCTTAGTTTGTGGAGCGGAGCAAGAGACCCAGTACTTC. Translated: CASSLVCGAEQETQYF.

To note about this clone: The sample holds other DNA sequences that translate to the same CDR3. CDR3 sequence: CASSLETASTNEKLFF. In DNA form, the CDR3 reads TGCGCCAGCAGCTTGGAGACAGCCTCAACTAATGAAAAACTGTTTTTT. The gene calls are TRBV5-1 and TRBJ1-4; perhaps TRBD1 as D (5 bases). Looked up from germline, CDR1 is SGHRS and CDR2 is YFSETQ. V was pared by 0 bases and J by 0 bases, with 9 bases between. This CDR3 is 16 amino acids long. Complete variable domain (other parts from reference TRBV5-1 and TRBJ1-4): KAGVTQTPRYLIKTRGQQVTLSCSPISGHRSVSWYQQTPGQGLQFLFEYFSETQRNKGNFPGRFSGRQFSNSRSEMNVSTLELGDSALYLCASSLETASTNEKLFFGSGTQLSVL.

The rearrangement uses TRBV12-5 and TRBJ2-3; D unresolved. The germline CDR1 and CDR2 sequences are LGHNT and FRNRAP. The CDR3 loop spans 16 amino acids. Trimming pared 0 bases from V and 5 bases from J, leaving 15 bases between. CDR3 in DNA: TGTGCTAGTGGTTTGGTACTGCCTTACCAAAGAGATACGCAGTATTTT. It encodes CASGLVLPYQRDTQYF.

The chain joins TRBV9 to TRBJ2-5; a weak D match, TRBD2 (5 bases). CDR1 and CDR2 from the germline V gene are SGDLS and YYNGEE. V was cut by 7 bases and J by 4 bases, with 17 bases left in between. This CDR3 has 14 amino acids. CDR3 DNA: TGTGCCAGCGGGAGTGGGGAGAACCCAGAGACCCAGTACTTC. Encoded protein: CASGSGENPETQYF.

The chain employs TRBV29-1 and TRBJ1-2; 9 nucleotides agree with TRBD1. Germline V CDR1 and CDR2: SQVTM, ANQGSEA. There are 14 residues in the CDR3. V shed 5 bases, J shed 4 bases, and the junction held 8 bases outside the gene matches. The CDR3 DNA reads TGCAGCGTTAAGGGTCCGGGACAGGGCTATGGCTACACCTTC. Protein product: CSVKGPGQGYGYTF. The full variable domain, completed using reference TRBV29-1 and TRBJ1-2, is SAVISQKPSRDICQRGTSLTIQCQVDSQVTMMFWYRQQPGQSLTLIATANQGSEATYESGFVIDKFPISRPNLTFSTLTVSNMSPEDSSIYLCSVKGPGQGYGYTFGSGTRLTVV.

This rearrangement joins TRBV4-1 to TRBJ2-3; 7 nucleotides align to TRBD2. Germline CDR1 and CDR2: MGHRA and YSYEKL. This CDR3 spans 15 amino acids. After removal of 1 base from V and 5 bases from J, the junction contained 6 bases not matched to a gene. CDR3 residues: CASSQVASGGDTQYF. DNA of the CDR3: TGCGCCAGCAGCCAAGTAGCGTCGGGAGGAGATACGCAGTATTTT.

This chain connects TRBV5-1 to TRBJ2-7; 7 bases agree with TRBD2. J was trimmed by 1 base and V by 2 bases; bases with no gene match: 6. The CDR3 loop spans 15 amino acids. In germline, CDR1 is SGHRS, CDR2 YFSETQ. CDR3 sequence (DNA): TGCGCCAGCAGCTTCCGGGACTACTATTCCTACGAGCAGTACTTC. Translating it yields CASSFRDYYSYEQYF.

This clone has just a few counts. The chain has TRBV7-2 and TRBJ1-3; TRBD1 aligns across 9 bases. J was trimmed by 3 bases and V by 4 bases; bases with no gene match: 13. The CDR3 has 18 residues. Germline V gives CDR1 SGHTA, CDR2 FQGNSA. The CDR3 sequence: CASSSTGGEIPFGNTIYF. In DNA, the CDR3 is TGTGCCAGCAGCTCAACAGGGGGCGAGATCCCTTTTGGAAACACCATATATTTT.

The CDR3 nucleotides read TGTGCCAGCAGCCAAGATCGGAGTCGAGGGGGCACGATAACCGGGGAGCTGTTTTTT. It is translated as CASSQDRSRGGTITGELFF. The chain uses TRBV14 and TRBJ2-2, with 7 bases aligning to TRBD1. From germline, CDR1 is SGHDN and CDR2 FVKESK. The CDR3 sequence is 19 residues long. V dropped 0 bases and J dropped 5; count of bases not matched to a gene: 15.

In nucleotides, the CDR3 is TGTGCCAGTAGTATAGGGCCTAGCGGAACCTACGAGCAGTACTTC. Amino acids: CASSIGPSGTYEQYF. This chain links TRBV19 with TRBJ2-7; 7 bases fit TRBD2. The ends lost 1 base at V and 2 bases at J; junction bases unmatched: 5. The germline gives CDR1 LNHDA, CDR2 SQIVND (reference sequence). CDR3 length equals 15 residues.

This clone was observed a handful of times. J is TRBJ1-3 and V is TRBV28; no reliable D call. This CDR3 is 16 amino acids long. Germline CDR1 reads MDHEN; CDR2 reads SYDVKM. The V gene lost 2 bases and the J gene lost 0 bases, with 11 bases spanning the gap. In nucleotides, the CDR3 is TGTGCCAGCAGTTTACGGGCGGACTACTCTGGAAACACCATATATTTT. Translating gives CASSLRADYSGNTIYF.

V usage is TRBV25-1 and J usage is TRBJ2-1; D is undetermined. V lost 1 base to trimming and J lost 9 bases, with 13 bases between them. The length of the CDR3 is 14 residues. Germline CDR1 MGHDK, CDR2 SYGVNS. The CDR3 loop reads CASSEFPLALEQFF. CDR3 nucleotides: TGTGCCAGCAGTGAATTCCCCCTGGCCCTTGAGCAGTTCTTC.

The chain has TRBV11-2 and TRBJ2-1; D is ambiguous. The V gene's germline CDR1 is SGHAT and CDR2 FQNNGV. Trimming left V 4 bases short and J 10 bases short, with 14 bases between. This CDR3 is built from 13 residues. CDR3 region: CASSSRVAKEQFF. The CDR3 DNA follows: TGTGCCAGCAGCTCCAGAGTAGCTAAGGAGCAGTTCTTC.

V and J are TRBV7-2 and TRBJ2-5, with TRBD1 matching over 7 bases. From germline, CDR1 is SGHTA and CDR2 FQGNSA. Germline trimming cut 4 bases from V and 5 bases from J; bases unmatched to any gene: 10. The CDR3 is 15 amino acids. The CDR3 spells CASSSSLDRVETQYF. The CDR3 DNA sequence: TGTGCCAGCAGCTCCAGCCTCGACAGGGTCGAGACCCAGTACTTC.

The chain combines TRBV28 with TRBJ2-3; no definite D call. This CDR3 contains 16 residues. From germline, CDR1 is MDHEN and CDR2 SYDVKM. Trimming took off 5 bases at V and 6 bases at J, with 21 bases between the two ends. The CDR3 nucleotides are TGTGCCAGCAGTACCCTAGGAGCCCATTACAACGATACGCAGTATTTT. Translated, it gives CASSTLGAHYNDTQYF.

The CDR3 protein is CASSVGAVPLDEQFF. In DNA form, the CDR3 reads TGTGCCAGCAGCGTTGGGGCGGTCCCCTTGGATGAGCAGTTCTTC. The gene calls are TRBV9 and TRBJ2-1; the D gene is possibly TRBD1 (5 bases). Trimming removed 2 bases from V and 8 bases from J, with 17 bases in between. CDR3 length: 15 residues. Germline CDR1 is SGDLS and CDR2 is YYNGEE.

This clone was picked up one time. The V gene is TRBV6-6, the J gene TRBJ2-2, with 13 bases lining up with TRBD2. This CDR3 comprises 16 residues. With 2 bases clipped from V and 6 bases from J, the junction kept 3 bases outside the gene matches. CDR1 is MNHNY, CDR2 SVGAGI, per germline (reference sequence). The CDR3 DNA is TGTGCCAGCAGTTACCGTACTAGCGGGAGGGCCGGGGAGCTGTTTTTT. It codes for CASSYRTSGRAGELFF.

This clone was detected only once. The CDR3 reads CASSERHRSSYEQYF. The CDR3 nucleotides read TGCGCCAGCAGTGAGCGACACAGGAGCTCCTACGAGCAGTACTTC. This chain connects TRBV10-2 to TRBJ2-7, with a weak D call TRBD1 (5 bases). Germline values: CDR1 WSHSY, CDR2 SAAADI. The ends were cut back, 2 bases at V and 0 bases at J, with 11 bases in the middle. The CDR3 spans 15 residues.

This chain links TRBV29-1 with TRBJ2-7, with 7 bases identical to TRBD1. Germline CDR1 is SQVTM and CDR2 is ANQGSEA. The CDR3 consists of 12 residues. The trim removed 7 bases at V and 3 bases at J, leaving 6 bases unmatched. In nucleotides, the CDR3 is TGCAGCGGGCAGGGACAGAGCTACGAGCAGTACTTC. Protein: CSGQGQSYEQYF.

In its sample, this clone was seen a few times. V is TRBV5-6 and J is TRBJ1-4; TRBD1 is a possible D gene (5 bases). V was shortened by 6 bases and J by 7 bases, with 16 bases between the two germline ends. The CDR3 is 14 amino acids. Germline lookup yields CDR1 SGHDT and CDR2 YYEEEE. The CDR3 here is CASKLRGIGEKLFF. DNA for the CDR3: TGTGCCAGCAAACTGCGGGGCATCGGTGAAAAACTGTTTTTT.